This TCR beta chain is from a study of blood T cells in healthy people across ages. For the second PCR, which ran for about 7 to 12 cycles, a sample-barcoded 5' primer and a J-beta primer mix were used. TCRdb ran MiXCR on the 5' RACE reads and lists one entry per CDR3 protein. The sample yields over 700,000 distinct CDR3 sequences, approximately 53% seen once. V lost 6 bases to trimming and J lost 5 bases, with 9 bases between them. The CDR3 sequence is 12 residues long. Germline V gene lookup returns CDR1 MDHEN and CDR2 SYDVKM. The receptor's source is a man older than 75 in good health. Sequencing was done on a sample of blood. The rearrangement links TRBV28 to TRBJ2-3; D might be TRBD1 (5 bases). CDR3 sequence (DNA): TGTGCCAGCAGGTTAGGGGAAGATACGCAGTATTTT. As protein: CASRLGEDTQYF.